This TCR beta chain was found in a study of blood T cell repertoires in COVID-19. Whole-study context: T cells, B-cell-depleted T cells, or PBMCs provided the cDNA or gDNA that served as material.

Original processing notes: Estimates of nucleated cell counts were drawn from the amplification of reference gene primers. The data were produced by immunoSEQ multiplex PCR, yet TCRdb's version contains in-frame clones alone and is incomplete. V and J calls plus clone size are reproduced from that table; the DNA served to infer D and trimming. The table has about 120,000 clones, about 80% seen once. The V end was cut by 0 bases, the J end by 9 bases, with 9 bases between. This CDR3 is 13 amino acids long. The germline V gene has CDR1 SEHNR and CDR2 FQNEAQ (reference sequence). This sequence originates from a middle-aged man with active or convalescent COVID-19. This chain connects TRBV7-9 to TRBJ2-1; the D gene is possibly TRBD2 (5 bases). Input material: peripheral blood. The CDR3 DNA reads TGTGCCAGCAGCTTAGCGTCCCGGGGTGAGCAGTTCTTC. This encodes CASSLASRGEQFF.